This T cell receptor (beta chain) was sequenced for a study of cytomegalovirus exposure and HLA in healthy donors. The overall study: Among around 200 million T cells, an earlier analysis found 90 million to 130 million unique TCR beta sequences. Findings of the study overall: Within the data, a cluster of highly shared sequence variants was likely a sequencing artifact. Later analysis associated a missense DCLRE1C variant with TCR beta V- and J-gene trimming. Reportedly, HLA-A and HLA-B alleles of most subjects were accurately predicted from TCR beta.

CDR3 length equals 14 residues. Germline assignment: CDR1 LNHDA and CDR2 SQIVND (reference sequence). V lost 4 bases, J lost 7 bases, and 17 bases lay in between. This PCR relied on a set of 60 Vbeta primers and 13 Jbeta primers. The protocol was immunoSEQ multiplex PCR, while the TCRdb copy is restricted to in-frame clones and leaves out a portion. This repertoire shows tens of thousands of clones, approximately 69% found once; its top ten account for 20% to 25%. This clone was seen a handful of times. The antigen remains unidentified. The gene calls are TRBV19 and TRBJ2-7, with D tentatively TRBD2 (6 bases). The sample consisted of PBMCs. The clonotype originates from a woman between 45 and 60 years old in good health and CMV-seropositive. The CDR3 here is CASSTLRDGREQYF. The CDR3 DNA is TGTGCCAGTAGTACGCTCCGGGACGGGAGAGAGCAGTACTTC.